This TCR beta chain was profiled in a study of identifying expanded T cells in peripheral blood. Study-wide results and caveats: Clone count variance between approximately 2-week samples rose with total template count.

Sequencing used immunoSEQ multiplex PCR; TCRdb keeps in-frame clones, though not all of them. The sample has around 99,000 clones; roughly 90% are singletons. For this clone: Its antigen is not identified.

Collection occurred without any documented infections or immune events in donors. The germline CDR1 and CDR2 sequences are WNHNN and SYGVQD (reference sequence). V was pared by 6 bases and J by 6 bases, with 20 bases of the junction left unmatched. The CDR3 sequence is 18 residues long. This clonotype originated in a person aged 18 to 69 in good health. The sequencing sample was made of blood. J is TRBJ1-5 and V is TRBV10-1; 7 nucleotides line up with TRBD1. The CDR3, as DNA: TGCGCCAGCAGGGTTGACAGGGATAAAGATCAGCCCTTTCAGCCCCAGCATTTT. It translates to CASRVDRDKDQPFQPQHF.